This TCR beta chain was found in a study of T cell responses to AZD1222 COVID-19 vaccine (dated by TCRdb to the early 2020s). Broadly, across the study: TCR sequencing was performed for about 240 trial participants, of whom some 200 were given two doses of AZD1222 and 26 were given two doses of MenACWY control vaccine. Trial participants were enrolled by age into subgroups of 18-55, 56-69 and 70-plus years, and around 150, 29 and 61 TCR-sequenced participants, respectively, were included in these subgroups.

The CDR3 regions of human TCRbeta chains were analyzed by immunosequencing. The paper's data handling went like this. TCRs in the repertoires were compared against a reference library of SARS-CoV-2-specific TCRs that had been generated with the MIRA antigen-specificity platform. Breadth meant the fraction of unique TCRs that were SARS-CoV-2-associated, whereas depth meant the fraction of total T cells that were SARS-CoV-2-associated. Using the MIRA data, each spike-specific TCR was assigned both to the spike region to which the TCR was reactive and to a CD4 or CD8 class. Log10-transformed breadth and depth values were compared by one-way ANOVA with Sidak's multiple comparisons tests. The source is immuneACCESS, and TCRdb retained only in-frame sequences with V and J called. Part of the clones is not carried over; for the studies checked, unresolved V genes explain less than half of this, and the remainder is unexplained. The V and J calls and the clone size are those of that table, but D and trimming were determined from the DNA. The sample yields around 160,000 clones; 82% were counted once. Approximately 4% of the sample comes from the top ten.

The time point label of this sample denotes: baseline before first vaccination. The treatment or condition tag for this specimen amounts to: meningococcal conjugate vaccine given as trial control. Samples from vaccinated people were obtained from the UK trials COV001 and COV002, which included a single-blind randomized controlled phase 2/3 trial of AZD1222 (ChAdOx1 nCoV-19) in healthy adults. For TCRbeta chain sequencing, PBMC samples from trial participants were taken at day 0 and at day 28 after the second dose. Trimming takes 3 bases from V and 8 bases from J, and the germline ends sit 20 bases apart. CDR1 and CDR2 were assigned from the germline V gene as SGDLS and YYNGEE. The CDR3 contains 16 residues, cysteine and phenylalanine counted. Just CDR3 DNA is preserved here, 48 bases in frame from base 1. On this clone itself: The antigen it recognizes is unknown. Per-base quality was not reported, and no clone a single base away is much larger than it.

On the study overall, not on this receptor specifically: No day 14 peak-response samples were available, so repertoires were characterized only after the peak T cell response. In the small 56-69-year group, the increase in depth fell short of significance, most likely because of low power. CD4 TCRs associated with the vaccine covered the entire spike protein, and the dominant responses were in regions 160-218 and 743-854. After two AZD1222 doses, both the breadth and the depth of spike-specific TCRs were significantly higher than at day 0 and than in MenACWY recipients. Participants were mostly white British and included more females than males, and it was suggested by the authors that clonal diversity may have been underestimated. Reportedly, close to half of the unique spike-specific TCRs recognized epitopes lying outside the regions that are mutated in the B.1.351 and B.1.1.7 variants. Conclusions about previously exposed vaccinees are limited, since just 6 or 7 AZD1222 recipients were seropositive for SARS-CoV-2 at baseline.

The specimen comprised peripheral blood, sampled on day 0 of MenACWY control vaccination. This sequence was found in an adult in good health. The sequence links TRBV9 to TRBJ1-4; the D gene is perhaps TRBD1, from 6 matching bases. Here is the DNA: TGTGCCAGCAGCGCTTCGGACAGCCTCGGGGGGGAAAAACTGTTTTTT. It is translated as CASSASDSLGGEKLFF.